The entry below gives a single TCR beta chain sequence along with its context. Its matching antigen is unknown. 13 Jbeta primers and 60 Vbeta primers were used for the PCR. The protocol was immunoSEQ multiplex PCR, while the TCRdb copy is restricted to in-frame clones and leaves out a portion. Of approximately 180,000 clones listed, over 65% were seen once; the top ten hold over 1.5%. The data stem from a study of cytomegalovirus exposure and HLA in healthy donors. General study findings and limits: Accurate prediction of most subjects' HLA-A and HLA-B alleles from TCR beta sequences was reported. A later analysis linked around 15,000 TCR beta sequences to HLA alleles at 0.05 false discovery rate. Previous analysis showed most TCR beta V segments were productive about 87% or about 30% of the time.

Germline V lookup: CDR1 SGHTA, CDR2 FQGNSA. The V gene end was trimmed by 5 bases and the J gene end by 5 bases; junction bases not matched to a gene: 7. The CDR3 loop spans 14 amino acids. The sample comprised PBMCs. The chain carries TRBV7-2 and TRBJ1-1, with 8 bases identical to TRBD1. The sequence derives from a woman aged 25 to 45 in good health and CMV-seronegative. The CDR3 sequence is CASSPTGGGTEAFF. Written as DNA, the CDR3 is TGTGCCAGCAGCCCTACAGGGGGAGGGACTGAAGCTTTCTTT.